The present T cell receptor (beta chain) was sequenced within a study of T cell repertoires in cytomegalovirus infection (dated by TCRdb to about 2019). For the study in its entirety: Donor HLA type was relevant to the analysis, because carriage of CMV infection together with the matching HLA type was indicated by public TCR beta signatures.

Beyond this particular receptor, the publication reports: In both this cohort and an independent cohort of approximately 350 donors, the cumulative frequency of public TCR beta family members distinguished carriers of CMV infection plus the relevant HLA type. In the ex vivo response, HLA-C-restricted CMV-specific TCR beta clonotypes were dominant, and in two of eight donors the single most frequent clonotype came from this HLA-C-restricted group.

The sequencer was an Illumina HiSeq 1500. TCRdb reran the public reads through fastp at Q25 and MiXCR, keeping productive beta chains. Entries are consolidated by CDR3 protein sequence, retaining the most common genes and DNA. A total of hundreds of thousands of distinct CDR3 sequences appear in this sample, under 20% of them only once. About 11% of the sample lies in the top ten. In this sample, this clonotype turned up many times. Its binding antigen is unknown. The record has no base qualities; no much larger clone is one base away. Input material: PBMCs. The TCR originated in a human donor in good health (CMV status not recorded). Some clones in this sample may be carry-over from other donors' samples.

The CDR3 here reads CASSTRDRGRRETQYF. The DNA is as follows: TGTGCCAGCAGCACCCGAGACAGGGGAAGGAGGGAGACCCAGTACTTC. This sequence uses TRBV7-9 and TRBJ2-5; TRBD1 fits 8 bases in the junction. V lost 5 bases and J lost 5 bases, and the count of bases not matched to a germline gene is 13. The CDR3 spans 16 residues, from the cysteine through the phenylalanine. Of the read, only the CDR3 DNA is kept; its 48 bases are in frame from base 1. According to the germline V gene (reference sequence), CDR1 reads SEHNR and CDR2 reads FQNEAQ.